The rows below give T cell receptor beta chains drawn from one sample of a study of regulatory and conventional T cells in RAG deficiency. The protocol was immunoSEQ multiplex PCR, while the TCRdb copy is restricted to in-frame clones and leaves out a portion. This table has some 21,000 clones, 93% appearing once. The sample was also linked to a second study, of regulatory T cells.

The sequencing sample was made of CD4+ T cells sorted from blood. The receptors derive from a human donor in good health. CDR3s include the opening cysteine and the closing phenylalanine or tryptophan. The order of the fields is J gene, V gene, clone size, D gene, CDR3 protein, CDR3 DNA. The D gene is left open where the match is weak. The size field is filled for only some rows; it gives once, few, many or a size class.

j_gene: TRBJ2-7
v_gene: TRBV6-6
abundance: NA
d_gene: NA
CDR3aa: CASRRRTDRGPYEQYF
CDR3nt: TGTGCCAGCAGGCGACGGACGGATCGTGGCCCCTACGAGCAGTACTTC

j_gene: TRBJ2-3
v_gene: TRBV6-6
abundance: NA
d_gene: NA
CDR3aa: CASGQSTDTQYF
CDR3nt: TGTGCCAGTGGACAGAGCACAGATACGCAGTATTTT

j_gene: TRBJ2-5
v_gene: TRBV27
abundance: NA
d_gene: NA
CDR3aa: CASKRAETQYF
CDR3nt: TGTGCCAGCAAGCGCGCAGAGACCCAGTACTTC

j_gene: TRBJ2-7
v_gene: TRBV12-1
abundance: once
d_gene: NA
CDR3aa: CASSFDRSYEQYF
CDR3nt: TGTGCCAGCAGCTTCGACCGATCCTACGAGCAGTACTTC

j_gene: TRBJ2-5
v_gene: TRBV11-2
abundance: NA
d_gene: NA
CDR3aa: CASSLDIGETQYF
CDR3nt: TGTGCCAGCAGCTTAGATATTGGAGAGACCCAGTACTTC

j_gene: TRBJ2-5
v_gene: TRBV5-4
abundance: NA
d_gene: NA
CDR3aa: CASSLSKGVETQYF
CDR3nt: TGTGCCAGCAGCTTGTCAAAGGGGGTAGAGACCCAGTACTTC

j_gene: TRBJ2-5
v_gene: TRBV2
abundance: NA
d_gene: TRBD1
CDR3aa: CASSNKDRALRTQYF
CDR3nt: TGTGCCAGCAGTAACAAGGACAGGGCCCTGAGGACCCAGTACTTC

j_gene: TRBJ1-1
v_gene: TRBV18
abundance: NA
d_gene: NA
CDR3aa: CASSPVVGEEAFF
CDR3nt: TGTGCCAGCTCGCCGGTCGTTGGAGAGGAAGCTTTCTTT

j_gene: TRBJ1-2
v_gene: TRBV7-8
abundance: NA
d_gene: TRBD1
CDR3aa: CASSLGQGGYGYTF
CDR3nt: TGTGCCAGCAGCTTAGGACAGGGCGGCTATGGCTACACCTTC

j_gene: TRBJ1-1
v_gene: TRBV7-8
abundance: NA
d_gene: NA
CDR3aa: CASSLGFGNTEAFF
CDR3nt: TGTGCCAGCAGCTTAGGCTTCGGGAACACTGAAGCTTTCTTT

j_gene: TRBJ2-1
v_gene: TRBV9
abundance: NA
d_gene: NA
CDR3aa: CASSPAGSYNEQFF
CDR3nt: TGTGCCAGCAGCCCGGCGGGGTCCTACAATGAGCAGTTCTTC

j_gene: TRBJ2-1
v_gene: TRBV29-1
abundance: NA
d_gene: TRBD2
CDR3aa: CSTERETHNEQFF
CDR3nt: TGCAGCACCGAGCGGGAGACTCACAATGAGCAGTTCTTC

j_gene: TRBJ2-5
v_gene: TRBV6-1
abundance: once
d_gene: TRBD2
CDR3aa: CASNPMTSGAAQYF
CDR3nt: TGTGCCAGCAACCCTATGACTAGCGGGGCGGCCCAGTACTTC

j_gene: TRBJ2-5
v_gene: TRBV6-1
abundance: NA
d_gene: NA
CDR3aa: CASSEGPGVQETQYF
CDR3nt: TGTGCCAGCAGTGAGGGACCGGGAGTACAAGAGACCCAGTACTTC

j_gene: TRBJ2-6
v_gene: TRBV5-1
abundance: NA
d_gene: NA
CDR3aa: CASSLALSGANVLTF
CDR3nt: TGCGCCAGCAGCTTGGCCCTCTCTGGGGCCAACGTCCTGACTTTC

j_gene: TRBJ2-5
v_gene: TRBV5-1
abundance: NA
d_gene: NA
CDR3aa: CASSLVDYQETQYF
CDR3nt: TGCGCCAGCAGCTTGGTAGACTACCAAGAGACCCAGTACTTC

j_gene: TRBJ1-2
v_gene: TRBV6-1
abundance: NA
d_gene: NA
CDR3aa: CASREPGYYGYTF
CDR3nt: TGTGCCAGCAGGGAACCGGGCTACTATGGCTACACCTTC

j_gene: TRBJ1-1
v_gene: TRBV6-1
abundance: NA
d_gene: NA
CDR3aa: CASSEITRGGANTEAFF
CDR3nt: TGTGCCAGCAGTGAAATAACCCGCGGGGGGGCGAACACTGAAGCTTTCTTT

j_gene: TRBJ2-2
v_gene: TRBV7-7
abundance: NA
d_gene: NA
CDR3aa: CASSLGGGSGELFF
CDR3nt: TGTGCTAGCAGCTTAGGCGGCGGTTCCGGGGAGCTGTTTTTT

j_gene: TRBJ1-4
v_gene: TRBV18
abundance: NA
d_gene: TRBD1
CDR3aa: CASSPGQGTNEKLFF
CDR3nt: TGTGCCAGCTCACCGGGACAGGGGACTAATGAAAAACTGTTTTTT

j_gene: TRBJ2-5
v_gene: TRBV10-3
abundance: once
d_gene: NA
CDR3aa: CAIRRDSSQETQYF
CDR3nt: TGTGCCATCCGGCGGGACTCCAGTCAGGAGACCCAGTACTTC

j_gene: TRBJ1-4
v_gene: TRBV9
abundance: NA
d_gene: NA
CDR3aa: CASSVAGGLGEKLFF
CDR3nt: TGTGCCAGCAGCGTAGCGGGGGGCTTGGGTGAAAAACTGTTTTTT

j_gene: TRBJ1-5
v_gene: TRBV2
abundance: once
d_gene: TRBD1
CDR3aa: CASSYRDRDSNQPQHF
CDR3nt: TGTGCCAGCTCTTACAGGGACAGGGATTCCAATCAGCCCCAGCATTTT

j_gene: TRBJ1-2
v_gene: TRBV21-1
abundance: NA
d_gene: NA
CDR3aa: CASSNGKTGRYGYTF
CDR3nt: TGTGCCAGCAGCAATGGCAAGACAGGGAGATATGGCTACACCTTC

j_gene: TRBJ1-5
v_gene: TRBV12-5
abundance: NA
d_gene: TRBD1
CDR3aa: CASGLVLVGQAHNQPQHF
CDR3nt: TGTGCTAGTGGTTTGGTGTTAGTGGGACAGGCTCACAATCAGCCCCAGCATTTT

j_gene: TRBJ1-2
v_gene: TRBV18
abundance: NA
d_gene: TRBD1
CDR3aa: CASSPRLTGGRDYGYTF
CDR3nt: TGTGCCAGCTCACCACGCCTGACAGGGGGCAGGGACTATGGCTACACCTTC

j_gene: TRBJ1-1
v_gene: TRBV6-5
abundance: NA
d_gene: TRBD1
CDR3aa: CASSSPDRAEAFF
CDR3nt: TGTGCCAGCAGCTCCCCGGACAGGGCTGAAGCTTTCTTT

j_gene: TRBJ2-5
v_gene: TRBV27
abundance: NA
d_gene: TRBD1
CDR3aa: CAVASPLQGETQYF
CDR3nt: TGTGCCGTTGCGAGCCCACTACAGGGGGAGACCCAGTACTTC

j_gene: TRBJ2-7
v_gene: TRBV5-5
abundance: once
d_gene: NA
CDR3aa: CASSFVQESYEQYF
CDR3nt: TGTGCCAGCAGCTTTGTGCAGGAAAGCTACGAGCAGTACTTC

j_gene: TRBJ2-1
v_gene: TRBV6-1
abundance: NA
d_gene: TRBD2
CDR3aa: CASSGGGLAEFYNEQFF
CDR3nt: TGTGCCAGCAGTGGGGGAGGACTAGCGGAGTTCTACAATGAGCAGTTCTTC

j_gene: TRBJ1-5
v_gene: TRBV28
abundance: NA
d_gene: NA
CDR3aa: CASSLFGSNQPQHF
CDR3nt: TGTGCCAGCAGTTTATTCGGTAGCAATCAGCCCCAGCATTTT

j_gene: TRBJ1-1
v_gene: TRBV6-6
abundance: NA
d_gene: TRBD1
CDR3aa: CASSSATGLEAFF
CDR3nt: TGTGCCAGCAGTTCCGCGACAGGGTTGGAAGCTTTCTTT

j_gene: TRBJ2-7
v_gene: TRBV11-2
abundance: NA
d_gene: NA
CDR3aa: CASRRGSYEQYF
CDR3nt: TGTGCCAGCAGGCGGGGATCCTACGAGCAGTACTTC

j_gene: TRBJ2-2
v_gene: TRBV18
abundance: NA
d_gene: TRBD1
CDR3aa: CASSPRQGSGELFF
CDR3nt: TGTGCCAGCTCACCCAGACAGGGATCCGGGGAGCTGTTTTTT

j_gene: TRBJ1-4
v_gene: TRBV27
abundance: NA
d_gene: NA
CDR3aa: CASRRGVEKLFF
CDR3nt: TGTGCCAGCAGGCGGGGGGTGGAAAAACTGTTTTTT

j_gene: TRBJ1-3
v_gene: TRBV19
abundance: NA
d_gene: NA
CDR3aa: CASTLGGGSGNTIYF
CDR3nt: TGTGCCAGTACGCTTGGAGGTGGTTCTGGAAACACCATATATTTT

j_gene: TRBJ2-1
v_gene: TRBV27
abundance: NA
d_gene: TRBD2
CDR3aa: CASALAGGYNEQFF
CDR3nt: TGTGCCAGCGCTTTAGCGGGAGGGTACAATGAGCAGTTCTTC

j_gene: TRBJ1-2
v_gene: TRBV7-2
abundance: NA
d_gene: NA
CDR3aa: CASSAGQPYGYTF
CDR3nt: TGTGCCAGCAGCGCCGGACAGCCCTATGGCTACACCTTC

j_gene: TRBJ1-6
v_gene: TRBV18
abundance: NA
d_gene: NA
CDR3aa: CASSLRSGDNSPLHF
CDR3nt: TGTGCCAGCTCATTAAGGTCAGGGGACAATTCACCCCTCCACTTT

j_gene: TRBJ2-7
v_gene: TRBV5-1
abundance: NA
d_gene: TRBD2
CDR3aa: CASSGSVVAGGREQYF
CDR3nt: TGCGCCAGCAGCGGGTCGGTGGTAGCGGGGGGACGCGAGCAGTACTTC

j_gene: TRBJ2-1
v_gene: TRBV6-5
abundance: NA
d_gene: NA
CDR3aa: CASRGAQVWEQFF
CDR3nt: TGTGCCAGCAGGGGGGCCCAGGTCTGGGAGCAGTTCTTC

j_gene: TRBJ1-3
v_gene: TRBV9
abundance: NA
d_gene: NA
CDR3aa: CASSVEGSGNTIYF
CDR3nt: TGTGCCAGCAGCGTAGAAGGCTCTGGAAACACCATATATTTT

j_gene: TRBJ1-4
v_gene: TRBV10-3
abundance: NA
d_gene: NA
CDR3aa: CAIGTDNEKLFF
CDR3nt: TGTGCCATCGGTACGGACAATGAAAAACTGTTTTTT

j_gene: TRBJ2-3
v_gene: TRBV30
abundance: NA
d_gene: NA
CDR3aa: CAWSPGDFTDTQYF
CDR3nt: TGTGCCTGGAGTCCAGGGGACTTCACAGATACGCAGTATTTT

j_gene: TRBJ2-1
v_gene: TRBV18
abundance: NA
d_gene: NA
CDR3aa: CASSTYPDEQFF
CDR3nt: TGTGCCAGCTCAACTTACCCCGATGAGCAGTTCTTC

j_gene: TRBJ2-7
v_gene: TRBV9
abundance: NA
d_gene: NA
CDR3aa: CASSKDPTSGEQYF
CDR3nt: TGTGCCAGCAGCAAAGACCCTACGTCGGGAGAGCAGTACTTC

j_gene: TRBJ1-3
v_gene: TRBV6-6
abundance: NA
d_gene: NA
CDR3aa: CASRRQGEDTIYF
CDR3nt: TGTGCCAGCAGACGCCAGGGAGAGGACACCATATATTTT

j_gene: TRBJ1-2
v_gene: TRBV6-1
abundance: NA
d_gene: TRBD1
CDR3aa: CASSPTGGDNGYTF
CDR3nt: TGTGCCAGCAGCCCGACAGGGGGCGACAATGGCTACACCTTC

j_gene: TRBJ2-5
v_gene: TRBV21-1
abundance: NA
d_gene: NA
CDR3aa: CASSKIPDQETQYF
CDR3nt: TGTGCCAGCAGCAAAATACCCGACCAAGAGACCCAGTACTTC

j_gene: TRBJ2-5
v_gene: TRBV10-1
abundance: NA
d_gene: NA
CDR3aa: CASVSGPPVRETQYF
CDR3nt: TGCGCCAGCGTCAGCGGGCCCCCTGTTCGGGAGACCCAGTACTTC

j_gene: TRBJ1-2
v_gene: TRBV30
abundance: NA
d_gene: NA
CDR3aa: CAWTDGYGYTF
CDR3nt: TGTGCCTGGACAGACGGGTACGGCTACACCTTC

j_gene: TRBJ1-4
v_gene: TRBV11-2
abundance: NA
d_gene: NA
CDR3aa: CASSLGTTTNEKLFF
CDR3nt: TGTGCCAGCAGCTTAGGAACGACAACTAATGAAAAACTGTTTTTT

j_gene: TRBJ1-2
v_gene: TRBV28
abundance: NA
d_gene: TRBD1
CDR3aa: CASGTGVGYTF
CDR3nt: TGTGCCAGCGGGACAGGGGTTGGCTACACCTTC

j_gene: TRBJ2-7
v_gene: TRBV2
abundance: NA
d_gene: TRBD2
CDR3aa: CASGMGTSGVYEQYF
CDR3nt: TGTGCCAGCGGAATGGGGACTAGCGGCGTCTACGAGCAGTACTTC

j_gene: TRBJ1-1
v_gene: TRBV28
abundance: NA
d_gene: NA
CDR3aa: CASSPPGRNTEAFF
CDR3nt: TGTGCCAGCAGTCCACCGGGCAGGAACACTGAAGCTTTCTTT

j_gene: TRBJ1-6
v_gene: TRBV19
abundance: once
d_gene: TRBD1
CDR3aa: CASSGGTGDSPLHF
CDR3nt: TGTGCCAGTAGTGGGGGGACAGGCGATTCACCCCTCCACTTT

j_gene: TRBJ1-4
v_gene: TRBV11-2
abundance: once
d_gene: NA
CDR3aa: CASSLVLGEKLFF
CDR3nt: TGTGCCAGCAGCTTAGTTCTGGGTGAAAAACTGTTTTTT